The 31 T cell receptor beta chains reported below all come from one sample, sequenced in a study of blood T cells in healthy people across ages. Primers used in a second PCR of about 7 to 12 cycles were a sample-barcoded 5' primer and a J-beta primer mix. TCRdb analysed the 5' RACE reads with MiXCR anew, one entry per CDR3 protein. The table includes 800,000 to 1,300,000 distinct CDR3 sequences, less than 25% detected once. A further study also used this sample, focusing on T cells of mothers and their children.

The specimen was blood. The receptor set was obtained from a girl aged 2-15 years in good health.

The chain couples TRBV20-1 to TRBJ2-1; the match to TRBD2 covers 7 bases. This CDR3 is 15 amino acids long. The V gene end was trimmed by 6 bases and the J gene end by 5 bases; junction bases not matched to a gene: 13. Germline V gives CDR1 DFQATT, CDR2 SNEGSKA (reference sequence). Here the CDR3 reads CSARTGTTSDNEQFF. DNA for the CDR3: TGCAGTGCGCGAACCGGGACTACTTCAGACAATGAGCAGTTCTTC.

This rearrangement joins TRBV20-1 to TRBJ1-1; TRBD1 agrees at 8 bases. Germline V CDR1 and CDR2: DFQATT, SNEGSKA (reference sequence). The CDR3 has 13 amino acids. The V segment lost 3 bases and the J segment 6 bases; nucleotides outside the gene matches: 6. Written as DNA, the CDR3 is TGCAGTGCTAGTTACCCGGACAGGGCTGAAGCTTTCTTT. It encodes CSASYPDRAEAFF.

The V gene is TRBV5-1, the J gene TRBJ2-1; 8 bases map to TRBD1. The CDR3 runs 14 residues. The germline gives CDR1 SGHRS, CDR2 YFSETQ. The V gene end was trimmed by 2 bases and the J gene end by 6 bases; junction bases not matched to a gene: 4. The CDR3 sequence is CASSFRTGFNEQFF. The CDR3 region has the DNA TGCGCCAGCAGCTTCAGGACAGGGTTCAATGAGCAGTTCTTC.

The chain employs TRBV7-3 and TRBJ2-1; maybe TRBD2 (6 bases). Trimming shortened V by 5 bases and J by 2 bases, and 13 bases separated the two germline ends. Germline V gene sequence: CDR1 SGHTA, CDR2 FQGTGA. The CDR3 spans 15 residues. The CDR3 coding sequence is TGTGCCAGCAGCGTCCCCGGGAGCCCCTACAATGAGCAGTTCTTC. Protein: CASSVPGSPYNEQFF.

This chain connects TRBV19 to TRBJ2-6, with no clear D. The V gene's germline CDR1 is LNHDA and CDR2 SQIVND (reference sequence). The CDR3 extends over 15 amino acids. The V and J ends lost 2 bases and 2 bases respectively, with 7 bases between them. CDR3 bases: TGTGCCAGTAGTATACAAAGAACTGGGGCCAACGTCCTGACTTTC. This translates into CASSIQRTGANVLTF.

This clonotype turned up a few times. At one boundary the junction diverges from the germline segment, which might be a read error. The V gene is TRBV5-1, the J gene TRBJ2-1; TRBD2 matches 16 bases. This CDR3 has 15 residues. Germline-derived CDR1 and CDR2 are SGHRS and YFSETQ. For the CDR3, the DNA is TGCGCCAGCAGCTGGGGACTAGCGGGAGGGAATGAGCGGTTCTTC. This translates into CASSWGLAGGNERFF.

This clonotype was detected a few times. The chain couples TRBV9 to TRBJ2-7; D is perhaps TRBD2 (6 bases). The germline gives CDR1 SGDLS, CDR2 YYNGEE. V gave up 0 bases and J gave up 5 bases, with 15 bases separating them. The CDR3 contains 15 residues. The CDR3 DNA reads TGTGCCAGCAGCGTAGCAGGGACTGGCGTGGACGAGCAGTACTTC. This sequence encodes CASSVAGTGVDEQYF.

There are a few counts of this clonotype. V and J are TRBV12-3 or TRBV12-4 and TRBJ1-2; D is unclear. Trimming left V 3 bases short and J 3 bases short, with 14 bases between. The CDR3 length is 15 residues. The CDR3 region has the DNA TGTGCCAGCAGTTTCCCGGGCCCGGTGGACTATGGCTACACCTTC. Amino acid sequence: CASSFPGPVDYGYTF.

CDR3 sequence reads: CSASARTGQMRETQYF. The CDR3 DNA sequence: TGCAGTGCTTCTGCGAGGACAGGCCAAATGAGGGAGACCCAGTACTTC. V and J are TRBV20-1 and TRBJ2-5; 7 nucleotides match TRBD1. This CDR3 contains 16 residues. The germline CDR1 and CDR2 sequences are DFQATT and SNEGSKA (reference sequence). V dropped 5 bases and J dropped 5; count of bases not matched to a gene: 17.

V is TRBV2 and J is TRBJ2-5, with 15 bases fitting TRBD2. The V gene end was trimmed by 3 bases and the J gene end by 4 bases; junction bases not matched to a gene: 3. The CDR3 spans 16 residues. Germline CDR1 and CDR2: SNHLY and FYNNEI. As DNA, the CDR3 is TGTGCCAGCAGTGACGGACTAGCGGGGGGGCCAGAGACCCAGTACTTC. Encoded protein: CASSDGLAGGPETQYF. The variable domain in full, with the rest retrieved from reference TRBV2 and TRBJ2-5, is EPEVTQTPSHQVTQMGQEVILRCVPISNHLYFYWYRQILGQKVEFLVSFYNNEISEKSEIFDDQFSVERPDGSNFTLKIRSTKLEDSAMYFCASSDGLAGGPETQYFGPGTRLLVL.

The chain couples TRBV4-2 to TRBJ1-1, with D unresolved. CDR1 is LGHNA, CDR2 YNFKEQ, per germline. The CDR3 length is 18 residues. V lost 0 bases to trimming and J lost 5 bases, with 22 bases between them. The CDR3 protein is CASSQEVREITVGTEAFF. CDR3 nucleotides: TGTGCCAGCAGCCAAGAAGTGAGGGAGATAACAGTCGGGACTGAAGCTTTCTTT.

The DNA for the CDR3 is TGTGCCAGCAGTGAGATAGGAGCATCCCTCCATTGGGAGCAGTTCTTC. This encodes CASSEIGASLHWEQFF. This sequence joins TRBV25-1 and TRBJ2-1; D uncertain. The germline V and J ends were trimmed by 3 bases and 10 bases, with 22 bases remaining between them. The CDR3 has 16 residues. Germline CDR1 reads MGHDK; CDR2 reads SYGVNS.

V usage is TRBV6-1 and J usage is TRBJ2-7, with 7 bases identical to TRBD2. Losses at the gene ends were 6 bases for V and 2 bases for J; bases not matched to a gene: 13. CDR1 and CDR2 (germline): MNHNS, SASEGT. This CDR3 has 16 amino acids. The CDR3 DNA sequence: TGTGCCAGCAGACAATCGGTGGGTCGGGGGGCCTACGAGCAGTACTTC. It encodes CASRQSVGRGAYEQYF.

The genes are TRBV28 and TRBJ1-1; no reliable D call. The germline gives CDR1 MDHEN, CDR2 SYDVKM. The CDR3 sequence is 14 residues long. V was clipped by 6 bases and J by 5 bases, with 16 bases between them. This CDR3 reads CASSPLRVETEAFF. The CDR3 region has the DNA TGTGCCAGCAGCCCCCTTAGGGTGGAGACTGAAGCTTTCTTT.

CDR3 loop: CASRFSGVSSYEQYF. CDR3 nucleotide sequence: TGTGCCAGCAGATTTAGCGGGGTTAGTTCCTACGAGCAGTACTTC. The rearrangement uses TRBV28 and TRBJ2-5; 8 bases agree with TRBD2. The tail of the sequence fits TRBJ2-7 better, so the J call may be wrong. CDR1 is MDHEN, CDR2 SYDVKM, per germline. CDR3 length: 15 residues.

This chain joins TRBV4-1 and TRBJ1-6; 8 bases are shared with TRBD1. The V gene's germline CDR1 is MGHRA and CDR2 YSYEKL. V lost 1 base to trimming and J lost 7 bases; unmatched junction nucleotides: 12. The CDR3 covers 18 residues. The CDR3 DNA sequence: TGCGCCAGCAGCCAAGCGCCGTGGACAGGGTTTCGGAATTCACCCCTCCACTTT. This gives the protein CASSQAPWTGFRNSPLHF.

This clonotype was detected only a few times. The gene calls are TRBV20-1 and TRBJ2-3; D could derive from TRBD1 or TRBD2 (5 bases each). The CDR3 length is 16 residues. Trimming stripped 5 bases from V and 2 bases from J, with 20 bases between. Per the germline V gene, CDR1 is DFQATT and CDR2 is SNEGSKA (reference sequence). The CDR3 DNA follows: TGCAGTGCTGAGGGGCCCCAAGCGGAGTCCACAGATACGCAGTATTTT. Residues: CSAEGPQAESTDTQYF.

The V gene is TRBV24-1, the J gene TRBJ2-5, with TRBD1 identical over 8 bases. The end of the DNA aligns better with TRBJ2-7, so the J call may be wrong. The CDR3 sequence is 16 residues long. Germline loops: CDR1 KGHDR, CDR2 SFDVKD. The CDR3 coding sequence is TGTGCCACCAGTGATTCCCGGGACAGGAGCCCCTACGAGCAGTACTTC. Its protein product is CATSDSRDRSPYEQYF.

A single count supports this clonotype. At one end the junction does not follow the germline gene, possibly because of a read error. V and J are TRBV28 and TRBJ2-3, with TRBD1 identical over 7 bases. The CDR3 runs 17 residues. Germline CDR1 is MDHEN and CDR2 is SYDVKM. The CDR3 DNA reads TGTGCCAGCAGTCCTACGGACAGGATGAAAAAAGCTCCGTATGTGAATTTT. Translation: CASSPTDRMKKAPYVNF.

This clonotype was observed a handful of times. The chain couples TRBV27 to TRBJ1-5; D is perhaps TRBD1 (6 bases). CDR3 length: 14 residues. Looked up from germline, CDR1 is MNHEY and CDR2 is SMNVEV (reference sequence). The V end lost 4 bases, the J end lost 4 bases, and 11 bases lay between the germline ends. The CDR3 spells CASSSDSPNQPQHF. Written as DNA, the CDR3 is TGTGCCAGCAGTTCGGACAGCCCTAATCAGCCCCAGCATTTT.

V and J are TRBV6-1 and TRBJ1-2; the D gene is possibly TRBD1 (5 bases). The CDR3 spans 14 residues. CDR1 is MNHNS, CDR2 SASEGT, per germline. V was clipped by 2 bases and J by 7 bases, with 14 bases between them. The CDR3 loop reads CASSEQEGLSGYTF. Written as DNA, the CDR3 is TGTGCCAGCAGTGAACAAGAGGGACTCTCTGGCTACACCTTC.

The chain joins TRBV4-1 to TRBJ2-2; D is ambiguous. From germline, CDR1 is MGHRA and CDR2 YSYEKL. Trimming removed 0 bases from V and 7 bases from J, with 6 bases in between. The CDR3 is 13 residues long. CDR3 residues: CASSQDSNGELFF. CDR3 coding DNA: TGCGCCAGCAGCCAAGATTCTAACGGGGAGCTGTTTTTT.

This clonotype was seen only a few times. This rearrangement joins TRBV18 to TRBJ1-1; D perhaps matches TRBD1 (5 bases). The V and J ends lost 1 base and 8 bases respectively, with 14 bases between them. Germline CDR1 reads KGHSH; CDR2 reads LQKENI. The CDR3 is made up of 14 amino acids. The CDR3: CASSPRFGTHEAFF. In DNA form, the CDR3 reads TGTGCCAGCTCACCACGTTTTGGGACCCACGAAGCTTTCTTT.

Concerning this clonotype: A much larger clone lies one base from this, so it may be a read error. This likely comes from a read error, as the CDR3 has no conserved phenylalanine or tryptophan at its end. The gene calls are TRBV28 and TRBJ2-5, with 8 bases fitting TRBD1. The J call is doubtful: the DNA matches TRBJ2-7 better. CDR1 and CDR2 from the germline V gene are MDHEN and SYDVKM. The CDR3 is made up of 14 amino acids. For the CDR3, the DNA is TGTGCCAGCACTCCAGGGGGCTCACTCTACGAGCAGTACCTC. Its translation: CASTPGGSLYEQYL.

This clonotype has more than one count but fewer than ten. The chain recombines TRBV11-2 with TRBJ1-4; no clear D gene. Looked up from germline, CDR1 is SGHAT and CDR2 is FQNNGV. CDR3 size: 16 residues. Trimming took off 1 base at V and 0 bases at J, with 9 bases between the two ends. The CDR3 DNA reads TGTGCCAGCAGCTTAGGCTACACCCCAACTAATGAAAAACTGTTTTTT. Its translation: CASSLGYTPTNEKLFF.

This chain uses TRBV11-2 with TRBJ1-1; possibly TRBD1 for D (6 bases). The germline V gene has CDR1 SGHAT and CDR2 FQNNGV. V was trimmed by 5 bases and J by 10 bases, leaving 20 bases between them. The CDR3 is 14 amino acids. CDR3 DNA sequence: TGTGCCAGCAGCCCCGGACTCCTCCCAGGGGTAGCTTTCTTT. This translates into CASSPGLLPGVAFF.

The chain uses TRBV29-1 and TRBJ2-1; 12 bases are shared with TRBD2. This CDR3 is 15 amino acids long. Germline V gives CDR1 SQVTM, CDR2 ANQGSEA. The trim removed 7 bases at V and 6 bases at J, leaving 10 bases unmatched. Here the CDR3 reads CSGLAGVALGNEQFF. The CDR3 DNA reads as TGCAGCGGACTAGCGGGAGTGGCCCTTGGCAATGAGCAGTTCTTC.

The chain recombines TRBV12-3 or TRBV12-4 with TRBJ1-1; possible D gene TRBD1, 6 bases. The CDR3 has 15 amino acids. V was pared by 3 bases and J by 0 bases, with 11 bases between. The CDR3 protein is CASSLPGAMNTEAFF. The CDR3 coding sequence is TGTGCCAGCAGTTTGCCAGGGGCGATGAACACTGAAGCTTTCTTT.

Notes on this clonotype: No conserved phenylalanine or tryptophan ends this CDR3, so it is likely a read error. The gene calls are TRBV6-5 and TRBJ2-3; weak D call: TRBD1 (6 bases). The CDR3 sequence is 15 residues long. CDR1 and CDR2 (germline): MNHEY, SVGAGI. Deletions cut 1 base from V and 2 bases from J, with 10 bases between. The CDR3 spells CASSYLTGTTDTQYL. CDR3 nucleotide sequence: TGTGCCAGCAGTTACTTGACAGGTACCACAGATACGCAGTATCTT.

This clonotype was counted between two and nine times. The chain combines TRBV11-1 with TRBJ2-1; D unresolved. CDR1 and CDR2 from the germline V gene are SGHAT and FQDESV (reference sequence). The CDR3 contains 17 residues. The V end lost 0 bases, the J end lost 0 bases, and 12 bases lay between the germline ends. The CDR3, as DNA: TGTGCCAGCAGCTTAGCGGCGGACCAGAGCTCCTACAATGAGCAGTTCTTC. Translated, it gives CASSLAADQSSYNEQFF.

With respect to this clonotype: Mismatch with germline at one junction end may stem from a read error. This chain connects TRBV11-2 to TRBJ2-1; 8 bases fit TRBD2. The end of the DNA aligns better with TRBJ2-7, so the J call may be wrong. CDR1 SGHAT and CDR2 FQNNGV come from the germline V gene. This CDR3 region has 14 residues. CDR3 nucleotides: TGTGCCAGCAGCTTGCGCGGGGGGACGTACGCGCAGTACTTC. Its protein is CASSLRGGTYAQYF.